The 17 T cell receptor beta chains reported below all come from one sample, sequenced in a study of metastatic and nonmetastatic thyroid tumors. Thyroid surgery was preceded by no treatment in any patient. TCRdb ran MiXCR on the PCR reads. This table has 4,500 to 6,000 clones, approximately 30% appearing once. The material sequenced was adjacent normal tissue. These receptors all stem from a female donor with papillary thyroid cancer or a benign thyroid nodule (not recorded which). Some clones in this sample may be carry-over from other donors' samples.

The chain carries TRBV19 and TRBJ1-4; 9 nucleotides align to TRBD1. Germline-derived CDR1 and CDR2 are LNHDA and SQIVND (reference sequence). The CDR3 has 16 amino acids. After removal of 9 bases from V and 8 bases from J, the junction contained 16 bases not matched to a gene. The CDR3 here is CASSVATGQGGEKLFF. In DNA form, the CDR3 reads TGTGCCAGCAGCGTAGCTACGGGACAGGGTGGCGAAAAACTGTTTTTT.

This sequence joins TRBV20-1 and TRBJ1-2; no clear D. Germline V gene lookup returns CDR1 DFQATT and CDR2 SNEGSKA (reference sequence). The V end was cut by 0 bases, the J end by 1 base, with 9 bases between. The CDR3 has 14 amino acids. Written as DNA, the CDR3 is TGCAGTGCTAGAGATATGGCCTATAACTATGGCTACACCTTC. Its protein product is CSARDMAYNYGYTF.

The J gene is TRBJ2-7, the V gene TRBV5-6, with TRBD2 matching 10 bases. Germline lookup yields CDR1 SGHDT and CDR2 YYEEEE. The CDR3 is made up of 15 amino acids. V trimming: 0 bases; J trimming: 5 bases; junction bases outside the gene matches: 5. The CDR3 spells CASSLVSGGAHEQYF. The CDR3 bases are TGTGCCAGCAGCTTGGTCAGCGGGGGGGCCCACGAGCAGTACTTC.

The gene calls are TRBV2 and TRBJ1-1, with no clear D. The CDR3 has 13 residues. Deletions cut 7 bases from V and 0 bases from J, with 9 bases between. Germline V gene sequence: CDR1 SNHLY, CDR2 FYNNEI. CDR3 region: CASMFQMNTEAFF. The DNA for the CDR3 is TGTGCCAGCATGTTCCAGATGAACACTGAAGCTTTCTTT.

This clone was observed many times. This chain joins TRBV4-2 and TRBJ2-1; 8 bases align to TRBD2. CDR3 length equals 16 residues. The germline V gene has CDR1 LGHNA and CDR2 YNFKEQ. The trim removed 0 bases at V and 4 bases at J, leaving 5 bases unmatched. Here the CDR3 reads CASSQEGASGYNEQFF. CDR3 coding DNA: TGTGCCAGCAGCCAAGAGGGGGCTAGCGGGTACAATGAGCAGTTCTTC.

This clone was seen a few times. J is TRBJ2-1 and V is TRBV2; 8 bases line up with TRBD2. Germline-derived CDR1 and CDR2 are SNHLY and FYNNEI. V shed 5 bases and J 0 bases; nucleotides not matched to a gene: 3. This CDR3 is 15 amino acids long. CDR3 protein: CASSRLANSYNEQFF. As DNA, the CDR3 is TGTGCCAGCAGTCGACTAGCGAACTCCTACAATGAGCAGTTCTTC.

This clone is medium-sized. V gene TRBV7-3 combines with J gene TRBJ2-3; D is unclear. Germline values: CDR1 SGHTA, CDR2 FQGTGA. Trimming pared 5 bases from V and 2 bases from J, leaving 17 bases between. This CDR3 spans 16 amino acids. Here the CDR3 DNA reads TGTGCCAGCAGCGCCTTAGGCCACCCCTCCACAGATACGCAGTATTTT. It encodes CASSALGHPSTDTQYF.

This clone was seen a few times. The J gene is TRBJ1-1, the V gene TRBV6-5; TRBD1 is a possible D gene (5 bases). V lost 2 bases to trimming and J lost 8 bases, with 18 bases between them. The germline gives CDR1 MNHEY, CDR2 SVGAGI. This CDR3 spans 15 amino acids. CDR3 in DNA: TGTGCCAGCAGTTACCGACAGCCCCAGAATCAAGAAGCTTTCTTT. Translation: CASSYRQPQNQEAFF.

The chain joins TRBV28 to TRBJ2-2; D not certain. The CDR3 is made up of 15 amino acids. V was shortened by 5 bases and J by 7 bases, with 17 bases between the two germline ends. Germline V gene lookup returns CDR1 MDHEN and CDR2 SYDVKM. CDR3 sequence (DNA): TGTGCCAGCAGTCCTCTTGGAGTAAGAGGCGGGGAGCTGTTTTTT. This translates into CASSPLGVRGGELFF.

CDR3 protein: CSASQPYSNQPQHF. CDR3 sequence (DNA): TGCAGTGCTAGTCAGCCCTATAGCAATCAGCCCCAGCATTTT. This chain links TRBV20-1 with TRBJ1-5, with unresolved D. Trimming removed 3 bases at V and 0 bases at J, with 9 bases between. Germline lookup yields CDR1 DFQATT and CDR2 SNEGSKA (reference sequence). The CDR3 has 14 residues.

The genes are TRBV6-2 or TRBV6-3 and TRBJ2-7; TRBD2 aligns across 7 bases. Germline CDR1 is MNHEY and CDR2 is SVGEGT. V was pared by 5 bases and J by 0 bases, with 10 bases of the junction left unmatched. The CDR3 runs to 16 residues. CDR3 sequence (DNA): TGTGCCAGCAGTCCCCGAACTAGCGCGGTCTCCTACGAGCAGTACTTC. It translates to CASSPRTSAVSYEQYF.

This chain joins TRBV10-3 and TRBJ2-2; weak D call: TRBD1 (5 bases). This CDR3 comprises 16 residues. V lost 4 bases, J lost 6 bases, and 18 bases lay in between. Germline CDR1 is ENHRY and CDR2 is SYGVKD. The chain's CDR3 is CAISGRGGKTAGELFF. CDR3 nucleotides: TGTGCCATCAGTGGAAGGGGTGGTAAGACGGCCGGGGAGCTGTTTTTT.

A few counts support this clone. The chain recombines TRBV6-5 with TRBJ2-7, with D unclear. With 2 bases removed from V and 1 base from J, the gap between germline ends came to 9 bases. Per the germline V gene, CDR1 is MNHEY and CDR2 is SVGAGI. This CDR3 has 14 amino acids. This CDR3 reads CASSYHQASYEQYF. CDR3 bases: TGTGCCAGCAGTTACCACCAGGCTTCCTACGAGCAGTACTTC.

CDR3 DNA sequence: TGTGCCAGCAGCGACCGGGTTGGTACTGAAGCTTTCTTT. This encodes CASSDRVGTEAFF. J is TRBJ1-1 and V is TRBV9, with D unresolved. Germline CDR1 and CDR2: SGDLS and YYNGEE. The CDR3 is made up of 13 amino acids. Trimming left V 3 bases short and J 5 bases short, with 11 bases between.

This chain links TRBV2 with TRBJ1-1; D ambiguous. V gave up 5 bases and J gave up 10 bases, with 11 bases separating them. Germline CDR1 SNHLY, CDR2 FYNNEI. This CDR3 comprises 11 residues. Here the CDR3 reads CASSPESGAFF. In nucleotides, the CDR3 is TGTGCCAGCAGTCCGGAATCGGGAGCTTTCTTT.

This clone was found a few times. This chain joins TRBV28 and TRBJ1-2, with unresolved D. This CDR3 is built from 13 residues. Germline V gene sequence: CDR1 MDHEN, CDR2 SYDVKM. The V and J ends lost 1 base and 4 bases respectively, with 7 bases between them. The CDR3 loop is CASSLYLGYGYTF. CDR3 sequence (DNA): TGTGCCAGCAGTTTATATCTCGGCTATGGCTACACCTTC.

This clone is medium-sized by share. The chain has TRBV11-2 and TRBJ2-7, with D perhaps matching TRBD1 (6 bases). V dropped 2 bases and J dropped 4 bases, with 15 bases sitting between them. This CDR3 spans 15 amino acids. In germline, CDR1 is SGHAT, CDR2 FQNNGV. The CDR3 bases are TGTGCCAGCAGCTTATTGCAGGGGCCTATGTACGAGCAGTACTTC. It codes for CASSLLQGPMYEQYF.